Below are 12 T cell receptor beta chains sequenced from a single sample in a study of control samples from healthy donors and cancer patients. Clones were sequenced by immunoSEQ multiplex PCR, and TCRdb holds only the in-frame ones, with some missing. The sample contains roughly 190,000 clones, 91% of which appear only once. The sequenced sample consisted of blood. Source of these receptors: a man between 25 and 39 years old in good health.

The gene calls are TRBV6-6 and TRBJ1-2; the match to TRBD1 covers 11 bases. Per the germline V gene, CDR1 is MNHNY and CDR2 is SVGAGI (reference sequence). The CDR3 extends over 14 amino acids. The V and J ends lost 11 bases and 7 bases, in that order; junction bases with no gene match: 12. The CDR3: CAVRDRGSVGGYTF. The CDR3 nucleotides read TGTGCCGTACGGGACAGGGGGTCCGTTGGTGGCTACACCTTC.

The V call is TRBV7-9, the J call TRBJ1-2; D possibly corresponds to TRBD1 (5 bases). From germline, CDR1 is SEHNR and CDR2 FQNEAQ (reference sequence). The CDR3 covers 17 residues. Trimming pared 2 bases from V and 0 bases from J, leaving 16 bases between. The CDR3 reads CASSLWGGDGSNYGYTF. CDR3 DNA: TGTGCCAGCAGCTTATGGGGGGGAGATGGGTCTAACTATGGCTACACCTTC.

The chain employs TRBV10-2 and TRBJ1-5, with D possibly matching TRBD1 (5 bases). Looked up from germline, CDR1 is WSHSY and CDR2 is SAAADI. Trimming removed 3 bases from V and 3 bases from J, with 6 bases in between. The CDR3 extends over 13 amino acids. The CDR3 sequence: CASSEGVNQPQHF. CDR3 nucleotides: TGCGCCAGCAGTGAAGGGGTCAATCAGCCCCAGCATTTT.

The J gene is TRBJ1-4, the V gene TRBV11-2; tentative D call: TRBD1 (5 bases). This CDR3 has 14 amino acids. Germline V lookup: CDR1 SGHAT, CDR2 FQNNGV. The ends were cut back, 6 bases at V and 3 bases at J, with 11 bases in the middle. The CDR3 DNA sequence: TGTGCCAGCAGGTTTACAGGACCTAATGAAAAACTGTTTTTT. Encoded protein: CASRFTGPNEKLFF.

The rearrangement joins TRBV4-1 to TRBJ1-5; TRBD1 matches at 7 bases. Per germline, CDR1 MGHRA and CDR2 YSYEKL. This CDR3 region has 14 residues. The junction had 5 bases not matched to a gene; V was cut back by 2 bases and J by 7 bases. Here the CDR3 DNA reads TGCGCCAGCAGCCAATTAATAGGGGGCCAGCCCCAGCATTTT. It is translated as CASSQLIGGQPQHF.

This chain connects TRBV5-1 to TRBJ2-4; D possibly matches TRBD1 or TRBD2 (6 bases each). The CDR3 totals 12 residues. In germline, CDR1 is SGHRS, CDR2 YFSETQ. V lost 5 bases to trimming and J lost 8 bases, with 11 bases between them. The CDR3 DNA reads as TGCGCCAGCAGGTCAGGGGAGGACATTCAGTACTTC. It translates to CASRSGEDIQYF.

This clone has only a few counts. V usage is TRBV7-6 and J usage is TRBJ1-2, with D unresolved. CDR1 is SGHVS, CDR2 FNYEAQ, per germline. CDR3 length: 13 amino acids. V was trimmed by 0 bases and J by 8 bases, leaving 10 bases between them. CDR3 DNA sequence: TGTGCCAGCAGCTTAGCGAGCCAGGAAGGCTACACCTTC. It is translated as CASSLASQEGYTF.

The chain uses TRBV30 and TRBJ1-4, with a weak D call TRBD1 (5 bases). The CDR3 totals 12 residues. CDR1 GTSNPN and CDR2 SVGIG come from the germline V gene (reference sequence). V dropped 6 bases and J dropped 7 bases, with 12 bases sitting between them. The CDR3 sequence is CACRGTPEKLFF. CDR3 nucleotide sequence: TGTGCCTGTCGGGGGACGCCTGAAAAACTGTTTTTT.

For the CDR3, the DNA is TGTGCCAGCAGCTTTTGGTACACCTTC. The encoded protein is CASSFWYTF. This chain uses TRBV7-9 with TRBJ1-2; D unclear. This CDR3 spans 9 amino acids. V lost 3 bases, J lost 11 bases, and 4 bases lay in between. Germline loops: CDR1 SEHNR, CDR2 FQNEAQ (reference sequence).

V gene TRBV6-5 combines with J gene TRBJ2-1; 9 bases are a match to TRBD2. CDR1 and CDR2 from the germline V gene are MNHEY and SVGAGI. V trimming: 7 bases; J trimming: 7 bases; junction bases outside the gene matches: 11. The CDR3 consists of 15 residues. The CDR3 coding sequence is TGTGCCAGCACCCAGCGGGGGGTCCCGACGAATGAGCAGTTCTTC. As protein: CASTQRGVPTNEQFF.

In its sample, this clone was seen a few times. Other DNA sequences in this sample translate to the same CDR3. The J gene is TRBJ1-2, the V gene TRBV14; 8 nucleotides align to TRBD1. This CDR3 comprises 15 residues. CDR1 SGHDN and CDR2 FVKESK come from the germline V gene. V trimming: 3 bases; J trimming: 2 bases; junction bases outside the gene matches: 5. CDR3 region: CASSQQRTGNYGYTF. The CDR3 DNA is TGTGCCAGCAGCCAGCAGAGGACAGGGAACTATGGCTACACCTTC.

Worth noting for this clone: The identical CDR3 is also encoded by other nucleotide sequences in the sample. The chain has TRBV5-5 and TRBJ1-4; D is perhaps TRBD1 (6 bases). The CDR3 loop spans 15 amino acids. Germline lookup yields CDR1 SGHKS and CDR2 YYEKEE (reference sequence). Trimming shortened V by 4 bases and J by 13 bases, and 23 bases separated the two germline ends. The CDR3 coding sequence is TGTGCCAGCAGCCTGTCCCCGACAGGCCGTCAAACACTGTTTTTT. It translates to CASSLSPTGRQTLFF.